This T cell receptor beta chain derives from a study of Ad26.COV2.S vaccination and SARS-CoV-2 variants. Regarding the study as a whole: Once vaccination had occurred, spike-specific CD8+ and CD4+ T cell responses reportedly showed substantial breadth. Compared with placebo recipients, vaccine recipients had higher spike-specific TCR breadth.

The table came from immunoSEQ multiplex PCR; TCRdb's copy has only in-frame clones and leaves some out. The sample holds about 440,000 clones, around 91% seen once. Treatment noted: some 19 received Ad26.COV2.S at low or high dose, single or two shots; about 5 received placebo; per-sample allocation not given. Collection of samples fell on day 63 after the first vaccine or placebo injection. It was an adult aged 18-55 years in Boston who was the donor. Expressing Wuhan-strain SARS-CoV-2 spike, an Ad26 vector served as the vaccine. The CDR3 length is 14 residues. Looked up from germline, CDR1 is ENHRY and CDR2 is SYGVKD. V was cut by 4 bases and J by 5 bases, with 12 bases left in between. A remark on this clone: Its antigen is not known.

The origin of this receptor is a person between 18 and 59 years old who received the Ad26.COV2.S COVID-19 vaccine or a placebo. This chain links TRBV10-3 with TRBJ2-1; a possible D gene is TRBD1 (5 bases). This specimen was peripheral blood, taken in a trial of Ad26.COV2.S vaccine versus placebo. CDR3 loop: CAISAQGKHNEQFF. The CDR3 DNA reads as TGTGCCATCAGTGCCCAGGGCAAACACAATGAGCAGTTCTTC.